The 13 T cell receptor beta chains below were found in one sample sequenced in a study of T cells in Graves' hyperthyroidism and ophthalmopathy. TCR beta CDR3 sequences were amplified from RNA transcripts. The HTBI primer set served for first-round RT-PCR of the TCR CDR3. From the multiplex PCR reads, TCRdb called clonotypes with MiXCR, one entry per CDR3 protein. The sample comprises roughly 330,000 distinct CDR3 sequences, 15% to 20% of which are singletons, and around 34% rests with the top ten. The sequenced sample was blood. These receptors were taken from a man aged 30-40 years with Graves' hyperthyroidism.

This clonotype was observed at least ten times. The chain couples TRBV28 to TRBJ2-5, with D perhaps given as TRBD1 or TRBD2 (6 bases each). The CDR3 has 14 residues. Germline V gene sequence: CDR1 MDHEN, CDR2 SYDVKM. The germline V and J ends were trimmed by 5 bases and 4 bases, with 14 bases remaining between them. The chain's CDR3 is CASSTTGTPETQYF. The CDR3 nucleotides read TGTGCCAGCAGTACCACAGGGACTCCAGAGACCCAGTACTTC.

The chain employs TRBV19 and TRBJ1-2; the match to TRBD1 covers 9 bases. Germline lookup yields CDR1 LNHDA and CDR2 SQIVND (reference sequence). The CDR3 runs 15 residues. Trimming removed 4 bases from V and 2 bases from J; junction bases left unmatched: 5. The CDR3 DNA is TGTGCCAGTAGTACCCGGGACAGGGTGAACTATGGCTACACCTTC. Translation: CASSTRDRVNYGYTF.

The chain recombines TRBV5-1 with TRBJ2-2, with D possibly TRBD1 on 7 matching bases. Germline CDR1 and CDR2: SGHRS and YFSETQ. Trimming left V 0 bases short and J 5 bases short, with 17 bases between. The CDR3 totals 17 residues. CDR3 DNA sequence: TGCGCCAGCAGCTTGGGTCCCCGGAGGGGGCGTACCGGGGAGCTGTTTTTT. Its translation is CASSLGPRRGRTGELFF.

Many counts were recorded for this clonotype. The chain has TRBV5-1 and TRBJ2-2, with 7 bases matching TRBD2. The CDR3 is 14 amino acids. Germline V CDR1 and CDR2: SGHRS, YFSETQ. V dropped 0 bases and J dropped 7; count of bases not matched to a gene: 3. The CDR3 here is CASSLGGSSGELFF. In DNA form, the CDR3 reads TGCGCCAGCAGCTTGGGCGGGAGCAGCGGGGAGCTGTTTTTT.

The chain employs TRBV9 and TRBJ2-1, with D possibly matching TRBD2 (5 bases). Germline lookup yields CDR1 SGDLS and CDR2 YYNGEE. This CDR3 has 14 amino acids. The germline V and J ends were trimmed by 4 bases and 8 bases, with 16 bases remaining between them. CDR3 DNA: TGTGCCAGCAGCAGGACTGCCCCTACCTATGAGCAGTTCTTC. Translation: CASSRTAPTYEQFF.

This clonotype was detected many times. The gene calls are TRBV2 and TRBJ1-2; D is perhaps TRBD1 (6 bases). V was cut by 6 bases and J by 2 bases, with 10 bases left in between. The CDR3 extends over 13 amino acids. Germline V gives CDR1 SNHLY, CDR2 FYNNEI. CDR3: CASRRGGNYGYTF. Here the CDR3 DNA reads TGTGCCAGCAGGCGTGGGGGCAACTATGGCTACACCTTC.

This clonotype was seen at least ten times. The chain employs TRBV12-3 or TRBV12-4 and TRBJ1-5; tentative D call: TRBD1 (6 bases). With 3 bases removed from V and 7 bases from J, the gap between germline ends came to 13 bases. This CDR3 is 14 amino acids long. The CDR3 region is CASSFRNGGQPQHF. CDR3 bases: TGTGCCAGCAGTTTCCGCAACGGGGGCCAGCCCCAGCATTTT.

In its sample, this clonotype was seen many times. V gene TRBV30 combines with J gene TRBJ2-1; a possible D gene is TRBD1 (5 bases). Germline V gene lookup returns CDR1 GTSNPN and CDR2 SVGIG (reference sequence). Trimming left V 0 bases short and J 8 bases short, with 11 bases between. The CDR3 is made up of 13 amino acids. The DNA for the CDR3 is TGTGCCTGGAGTGTTAGGGGCGGCGATGAGCAGTTCTTC. This gives the protein CAWSVRGGDEQFF.

V usage is TRBV27 and J usage is TRBJ2-3, with D uncertain. Germline CDR1 is MNHEY and CDR2 is SMNVEV (reference sequence). There are 12 residues in the CDR3. Trimming stripped 5 bases from V and 2 bases from J, with 5 bases between. Here the CDR3 DNA reads TGTGCCAGCAGTGGGCTCACAGATACGCAGTATTTT. This codes for CASSGLTDTQYF.

The chain employs TRBV30 and TRBJ2-1; D is unclear. Trimming left V 0 bases short and J 5 bases short, with 5 bases between. In germline, CDR1 is GTSNPN, CDR2 SVGIG (reference sequence). CDR3 length equals 12 residues. CDR3 in amino acids: CAWSVRHNEQFF. The CDR3, as DNA: TGTGCCTGGAGTGTACGGCACAATGAGCAGTTCTTC.

This chain joins TRBV2 and TRBJ1-5; TRBD1 might be the D (6 bases). The ends were cut back, 3 bases at V and 5 bases at J, with 8 bases in the middle. The CDR3 loop spans 13 amino acids. Per germline, CDR1 SNHLY and CDR2 FYNNEI. The CDR3 DNA reads TGTGCCAGCAGTGACAGGGGAGATCAGCCCCAGCATTTT. Protein: CASSDRGDQPQHF.

In this sample, this clonotype turned up many times. The chain couples TRBV2 to TRBJ1-4; D gene unclear. This CDR3 has 13 residues. Germline V gene sequence: CDR1 SNHLY, CDR2 FYNNEI. V was pared by 0 bases and J by 10 bases, with 9 bases between. The CDR3 here is CASSEADSGKLFF. The CDR3 nucleotides read TGTGCCAGCAGTGAAGCGGACTCAGGAAAACTGTTTTTT.

V usage is TRBV5-1 and J usage is TRBJ2-5, with 8 bases lining up with TRBD2. Germline V CDR1 and CDR2: SGHRS, YFSETQ. Trimming at V came to 3 bases and at J to 6 bases, leaving 7 bases not matched to a gene. This CDR3 spans 14 amino acids. Here the CDR3 DNA reads TGCGCCAGCAGCTCGACTAGCGAGCTGCAGACCCAGTACTTC. Its protein is CASSSTSELQTQYF.